This TCR beta chain appears in the sequencing data of a study of blood T cells in healthy people across ages. Broader study findings: Across the age range, TCR beta diversity per million T cells fell in a roughly linear way. Long-lived donors carried more naive CD4+ cells and greater diversity than aged donors.

Primers used in a second PCR of about 6 to 11 cycles were a sample-barcoded 5' primer and a J-beta primer mix. Using its own MiXCR run on the 5' RACE reads, TCRdb lists one record per CDR3 protein. The data show about 1.4 million distinct CDR3 sequences, 55% to 75% seen once. Each of the donors had 9 to 10 milliliters of peripheral blood drawn into EDTA-treated Vacutainer tubes. The CDR3 is made up of 16 amino acids. The trim removed 1 base at V and 5 bases at J, leaving 9 bases unmatched. Germline CDR1 DFQATT, CDR2 SNEGSKA (reference sequence). As to this clonotype: Its antigen is not identified.

The V call is TRBV20-1, the J call TRBJ2-1, with TRBD1 matching 9 bases. Material: blood. The receptor was isolated from a man aged 18 to 35 in good health. The DNA for the CDR3 is TGCAGTGCTAGAGGGGGGACAGGGAGGACGAACAATGAGCAGTTCTTC. Its translation: CSARGGTGRTNNEQFF.